This note documents a single T cell receptor beta chain sequence. The antigen is not known. Using immunoSEQ multiplex PCR, the repertoire was profiled, and TCRdb retains in-frame clones only, with some absent. The profile shows approximately 100,000 clones, 68% of them singletons. Unmatched junction bases numbered 8, after V lost 4 bases and J lost 1 base. The CDR3 totals 15 residues. Germline V lookup: CDR1 GTSNPN, CDR2 SVGIG (reference sequence). The data originate from a study of shared clonotypes between healthy human individuals. Study conclusions and caveats: Naive subsets, compared against memory subsets, generally had larger estimated richness values.

The chain is built from TRBV30 and TRBJ2-3; 7 bases are shared with TRBD1. Sequencing was carried out using memory CD8+ T cells sorted from blood. Specified subset: CD45RO+ cells pooled with CCR7-negative TemRA cells. The receptor was derived from a woman between 25 and 40 years old in good health. CDR3 residues: CAWTYGTVRTDTQYF. DNA for the CDR3: TGTGCCTGGACCTATGGGACAGTCCGCACAGATACGCAGTATTTT. Complete variable domain (other parts from reference TRBV30 and TRBJ2-3): SQTIHQWPATLVQPVGSPLSLECTVEGTSNPNLYWYRQAAGRGLQLLFYSVGIGQISSEVPQNLSASRPQDRQFILSSKKLLLSDSGFYLCAWTYGTVRTDTQYFGPGTRLTVL.